This T cell receptor (beta chain) was sequenced during a study of early T cells in non-severe SARS-CoV-2 infection. Across the study: The input, bulk RNA from unsorted whole blood, was sequenced, and chains were unpaired. General study points: Matching results from VDJdb favored anti-spike CD8 responses, leaving private and CD4 specificities undetected.

This clonotype was counted ten times or more. Its specificity is not known. Germline lookup yields CDR1 SQVTM and CDR2 ANQGSEA. The ends were cut back, 3 bases at V and 15 bases at J, with 18 bases in the middle. CDR3 length: 12 residues. Individually, cDNA molecules had unique molecular identifiers attached to them. TCRdb ran MiXCR on the 5' RACE reads and lists one entry per CDR3 protein. The sample lists more than 65,000 distinct CDR3 sequences, around 12% occurring once. The sequence came from an adult who was a healthcare worker with PCR-confirmed SARS-CoV-2 infection or an uninfected control (not recorded which). The sequenced sample was whole blood. The genes are TRBV29-1 and TRBJ2-1; D is unresolved. The CDR3 DNA reads as TGCAGCGTTGATTCGGGCTCAAAGTCCGGGTTCTTC. Its translation is CSVDSGSKSGFF.